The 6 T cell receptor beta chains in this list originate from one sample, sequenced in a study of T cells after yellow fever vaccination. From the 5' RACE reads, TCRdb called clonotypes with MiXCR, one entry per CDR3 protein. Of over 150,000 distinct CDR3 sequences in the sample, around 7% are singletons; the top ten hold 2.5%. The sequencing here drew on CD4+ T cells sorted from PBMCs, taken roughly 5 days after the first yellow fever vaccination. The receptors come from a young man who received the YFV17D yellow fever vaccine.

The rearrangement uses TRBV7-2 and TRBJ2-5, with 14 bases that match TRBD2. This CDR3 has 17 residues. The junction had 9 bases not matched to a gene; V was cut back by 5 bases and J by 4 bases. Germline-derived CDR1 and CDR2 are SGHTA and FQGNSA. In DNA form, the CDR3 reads TGTGCCAGCAGCACCGGACTAGCGGGGGGTGGGCCAGAGACCCAGTACTTC. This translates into CASSTGLAGGGPETQYF.

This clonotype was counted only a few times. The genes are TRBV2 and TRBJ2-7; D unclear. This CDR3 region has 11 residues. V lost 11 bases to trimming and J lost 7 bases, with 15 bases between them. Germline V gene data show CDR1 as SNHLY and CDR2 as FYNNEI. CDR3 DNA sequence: TGTGCCGACTCAGTAGGCGTAGAGCAGTACTTC. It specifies CADSVGVEQYF.

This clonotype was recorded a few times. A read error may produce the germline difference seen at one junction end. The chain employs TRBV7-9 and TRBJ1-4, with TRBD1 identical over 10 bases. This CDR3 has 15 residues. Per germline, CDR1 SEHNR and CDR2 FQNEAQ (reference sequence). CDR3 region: CANSRDRGANEKLFF. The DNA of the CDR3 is TGTGCCAACAGCCGGGACAGGGGTGCTAATGAAAAACTGTTTTTT.

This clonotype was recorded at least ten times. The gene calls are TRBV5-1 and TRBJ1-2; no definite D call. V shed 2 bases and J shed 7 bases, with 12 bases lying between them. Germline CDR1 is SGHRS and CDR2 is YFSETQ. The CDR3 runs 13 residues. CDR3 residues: CASSFGERPGYTF. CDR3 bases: TGCGCCAGCAGCTTCGGTGAAAGGCCTGGCTACACCTTC.

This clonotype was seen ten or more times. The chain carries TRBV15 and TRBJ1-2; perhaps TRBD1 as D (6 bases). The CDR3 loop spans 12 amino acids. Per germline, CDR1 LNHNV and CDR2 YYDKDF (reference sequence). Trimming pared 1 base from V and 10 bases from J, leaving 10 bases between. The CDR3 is CATSRAQGFYTF. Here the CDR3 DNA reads TGTGCCACCAGCAGAGCACAGGGATTCTACACCTTC.

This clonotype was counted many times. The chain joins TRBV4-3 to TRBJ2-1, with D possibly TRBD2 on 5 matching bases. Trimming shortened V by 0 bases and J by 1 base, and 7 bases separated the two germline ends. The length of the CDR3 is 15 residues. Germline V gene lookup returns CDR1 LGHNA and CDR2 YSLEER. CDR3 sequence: CASSQERASYNEQFF. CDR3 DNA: TGCGCCAGCAGCCAAGAGAGGGCTTCCTACAATGAGCAGTTCTTC.